The rows below give T cell receptor beta chains drawn from one sample of a study of blood T cells in healthy people across ages. Each CDR3 protein gets one entry after TCRdb re-called the 5' RACE reads with MiXCR. The table records 550,000 to 800,000 distinct CDR3 sequences, 21% of them present only once. The sample was blood. The receptors here all came from a man aged 70-80 years in good health. CDR3s include the opening cysteine and the closing phenylalanine or tryptophan. Each record gives: V gene, clone size, J gene, D gene, CDR3 DNA, CDR3 protein. D genes are given only for firm matches. Size values are once, few and many counts, or a class for expanded clones, and some rows have none.

TRBV27,few,TRBJ2-5,.,TGTGCCAGCAGTTCCCAGGGTACGGAGACCCAGTACTTC,CASSSQGTETQYF
TRBV2,many,TRBJ2-6,.,TGTGCCAGCACGGGGGACTCTGGGGCCAACGTCCTGACTTTC,CASTGDSGANVLTF
TRBV12-3/TRBV12-4,.,TRBJ1-4,.,TGTGCCAGCAGTTTAGGGTTTGACGAAAAACTGTTTTTT,CASSLGFDEKLFF
TRBV7-9,once,TRBJ2-1,TRBD1,TGTGCCAGCAGCTCCACGCTGGGACAGGGAATCAATGAGCAGTTCTTC,CASSSTLGQGINEQFF
TRBV7-8,few,TRBJ2-7,.,TGTGCCAGCAGCCTAACAGTGGAAATCTACGAGCAGTACTTC,CASSLTVEIYEQYF
TRBV25-1,many,TRBJ2-1,TRBD2,TGTGCCAGCTCGCGGGAGGGTGGCTACAATGAGCAGTTCTTC,CASSREGGYNEQFF
TRBV20-1,.,TRBJ2-5,.,TGCAGTGCTAAACAGGGTTTGGAGACCCAGTACTTC,CSAKQGLETQYF
TRBV9,.,TRBJ2-6,TRBD1,TGTGCCAGCAGCAGGACAGGGGAAGGGGCCAACGTCCTGACTTTC,CASSRTGEGANVLTF
TRBV10-3,few,TRBJ2-1,TRBD2,TGTGCCATCAGTGAGTCGGCGGGGGAGCTGAGGAACGAGCAGTTCTTC,CAISESAGELRNEQFF
TRBV20-1,.,TRBJ1-1,TRBD1,TGCAGTGCTAGAAGACAGGGGGACACTGAAGCTTTCTTT,CSARRQGDTEAFF
TRBV6-1,few,TRBJ1-2,.,TGTGCCAGCAGTGACCAGACAGGTTATGGCTACACCTTC,CASSDQTGYGYTF
TRBV7-9,.,TRBJ2-2,TRBD1,TGTGCCAGCAGCTTAAGACAGGGTGGCACCGGGGAGCTGTTTTTT,CASSLRQGGTGELFF
TRBV7-2,.,TRBJ2-4,TRBD1,TGTGCCAGCAGCTCCGGGACAGGGGGCGCTTCCAAAAACATTCAGTACTTC,CASSSGTGGASKNIQYF
TRBV28,few,TRBJ2-1,.,TGTGCCAGCAGTTTTGGAGGGTTCGGGCAGTTCTTC,CASSFGGFGQFF
TRBV6-4,.,TRBJ2-1,TRBD2,TGTGCCACACGGGAGGGCCTCGGGAATGAGCAGTTCTTC,CATREGLGNEQFF
TRBV29-1,.,TRBJ2-7,.,TGCAGCGTCGTTCGTCAGGGGGGCTACGAGCAGTACTTC,CSVVRQGGYEQYF
TRBV20-1,few,TRBJ2-2,.,TGCAGTGCTAGAGATATAGCGGAGAACACCGGGGAGCTGTTTTTT,CSARDIAENTGELFF
TRBV20-1,few,TRBJ2-7,.,TGCAGTGCAACACCCGACAGCTACGAGCAGTACTTC,CSATPDSYEQYF
TRBV5-6,.,TRBJ1-2,.,TGTGCCAGCAGCTTGGGATGGGGGTCTAACTATGGCTACACCTTC,CASSLGWGSNYGYTF
TRBV5-6,.,TRBJ2-6,TRBD2,TGTGCCAGCAGCTTACTAGCGGGAGCCGTGAGCTCTGGGGCCAACGTCCTGACTTTC,CASSLLAGAVSSGANVLTF
TRBV4-1,few,TRBJ1-2,TRBD1,TGCGCCAGCAGCCAAACAGGGGGTTCTAACTATGGCTACACCTTC,CASSQTGGSNYGYTF
TRBV3-1,few,TRBJ2-5,TRBD1,TGTGCCAGCAGCCAAGATCTTGACAGGGGAGAGACCCAGTACTTC,CASSQDLDRGETQYF
TRBV19,.,TRBJ2-1,.,TGTGCCAGTAGAGCCCTAGCACTGAGCTCCTACAATGAGCAGTTCTTC,CASRALALSSYNEQFF
TRBV18,.,TRBJ2-7,.,TGTGCCAGCTCACGGGCTAGTGACTACGAGCAGTACTTC,CASSRASDYEQYF
TRBV5-1,.,TRBJ2-7,TRBD2,TGCGCCAGCAGCTTGGAGTTTCAGGCCCGACTAGCGGGAGAGGGTTACGAGCAGTACTTC,CASSLEFQARLAGEGYEQYF
TRBV12-3/TRBV12-4,many,TRBJ2-5,TRBD2,TGCGCCAGCAGCTTGGGACTAGCTAAGGAGACCCAGTACTTC,CASSLGLAKETQYF
TRBV27,many,TRBJ2-4,TRBD1,TGTGCCAGCAGCAAGGGACAGAAGCTAGCCAAAAACATTCAGTACTTC,CASSKGQKLAKNIQYF
TRBV12-3/TRBV12-4,many,TRBJ2-5,.,TGTGCCAGCAGTTTTTCGGAGACCCAGTACTTC,CASSFSETQYF
TRBV4-1,few,TRBJ2-4,.,TGCGCCAGCAGCCAAGTAGCAGGTCAGGGGCAGTACTTC,CASSQVAGQGQYF
TRBV6-6,few,TRBJ1-2,.,TGTGCCAGCAGTTACGTTTCCCGGGACGGCTTCTATGGCTACACCTTC,CASSYVSRDGFYGYTF
TRBV29-1,.,TRBJ2-5,TRBD1,TGCAGCGTTGAACCGACAGGGGGCCGAGAGACCCAGTACTTC,CSVEPTGGRETQYF